This is a list of T cell receptor beta chains from one sample in a study of blood T cell repertoires in COVID-19. Here immunoSEQ multiplex PCR was the method, and the copy in TCRdb shows in-frame clones only, minus some. Here the sample spans about 140,000 clones, 75% to 85% being singletons. The source material was peripheral blood. Every receptor here comes from a man between 70 and 80 years old who had recovered from COVID-19. Both conserved end residues are part of each CDR3. Clone size is shown for a subset of rows, as once, few, many or a class of expanded clone.

size,V,J,CDR3
.,TRBV4-1,TRBJ2-2,CASSQGGLAGVGTGELFF
.,TRBV7-6,TRBJ1-4,CASSPESGGNEKLFF
.,TRBV19,TRBJ1-5,CASSLFVSDSRNQPQHF
many,TRBV5-1,TRBJ2-1,CASSLQAGYNEQFF
.,TRBV3-1/TRBV3-2,TRBJ1-3,CASSQVQGTGNTIYF
.,TRBV7-9,TRBJ2-3,CASSPRQVTDTQYF
few,TRBV27,TRBJ1-1,CASTGTSHGEAFF
.,TRBV12-5,TRBJ2-2,CASGLRTSGLNTGELFF
.,TRBV7-2,TRBJ1-2,CASRATGTDGYTF
.,TRBV5-1,TRBJ2-3,CAGGLGGSTDTQYF
.,TRBV6-2/TRBV6-3,TRBJ2-1,CASSYRGQRGRVHNEQFF
.,TRBV6-5,TRBJ2-1,CATRFGSGFANEQFF
few,TRBV6-5,TRBJ2-7,CASSYQTSGSGEQYF
.,TRBV30,TRBJ1-2,CAWGLSGVGYGYTF
.,TRBV30,TRBJ2-1,CAWSRGYPNNEQFF
.,TRBV11-2,TRBJ1-5,CASSQSRGESQHF
.,TRBV19,TRBJ2-1,CASTPDSKFLYNEQFF
.,TRBV7-2,TRBJ2-7,CASSLAIEASGRAYEQYF
.,TRBV2,TRBJ2-3,CASSDSTSTDTQYF
.,TRBV18,TRBJ2-1,CASSPGREVVGEQFF
.,TRBV30,TRBJ2-7,CAWCAPGGTYEQYF
once,TRBV16,TRBJ2-7,CASSQANYEQYF
.,TRBV6-2/TRBV6-3,TRBJ1-3,CASSRPVRGSGNTIYF
.,TRBV4-3,TRBJ2-1,CASSQDHREAYNEQFF
once,TRBV29-1,TRBJ2-1,CSVVFSMGRLAITNEQFF
.,TRBV13,TRBJ1-2,CASSGHGGNYGYTF
many,TRBV11-2,TRBJ2-7,CASSSGEFFSYEQYF
.,TRBV25-1,TRBJ2-6,CASSEDTGTSGANVLTF
few,TRBV5-1,TRBJ2-2,CASSLKQGRGTGELFF
few,TRBV13,TRBJ2-1,CASSRDRDRYNEQFF
.,TRBV5-4,TRBJ2-3,CASSPSSGRGGDTQYF
.,TRBV4-1,TRBJ2-7,CASSPFNGVRYF
.,TRBV7-2,TRBJ2-5,CASSPGFAVAQETQYF
once,TRBV19,TRBJ2-7,CASSPGLGSSYEQYF
.,TRBV7-3,TRBJ2-7,CASSLTRSGRKGQYF
.,TRBV19,TRBJ2-2,CASSINRGGWLPFGELFF
.,TRBV6-5,TRBJ1-5,CASSSRDTNQPQHF
.,TRBV25-1,TRBJ1-3,CASSDDRAPGNTIYF
.,TRBV7-2,TRBJ2-7,CASSLAFSGGHLYEQYF
.,TRBV7-8,TRBJ2-7,CASSPAYEQYF
.,TRBV12-3/TRBV12-4,TRBJ2-5,CASSSSQETQYF